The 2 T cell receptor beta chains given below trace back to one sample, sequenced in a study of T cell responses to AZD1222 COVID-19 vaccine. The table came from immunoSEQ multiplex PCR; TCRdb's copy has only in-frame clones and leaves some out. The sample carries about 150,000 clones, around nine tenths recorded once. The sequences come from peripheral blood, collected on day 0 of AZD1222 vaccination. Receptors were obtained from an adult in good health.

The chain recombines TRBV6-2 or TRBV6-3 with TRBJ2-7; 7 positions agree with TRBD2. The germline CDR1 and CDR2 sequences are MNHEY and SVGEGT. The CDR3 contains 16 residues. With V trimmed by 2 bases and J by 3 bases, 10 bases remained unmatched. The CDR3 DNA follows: TGTGCCAGCAGTTACAGCTTAAGCGGGAACTTCTACGAGCAGTACTTC. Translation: CASSYSLSGNFYEQYF.

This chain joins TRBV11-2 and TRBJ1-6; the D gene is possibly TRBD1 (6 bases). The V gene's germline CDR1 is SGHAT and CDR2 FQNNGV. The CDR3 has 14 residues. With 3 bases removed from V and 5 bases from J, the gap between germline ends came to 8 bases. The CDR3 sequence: CASSFSGDNSPLHF. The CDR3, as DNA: TGTGCCAGCAGCTTCTCAGGGGATAATTCACCCCTCCACTTT. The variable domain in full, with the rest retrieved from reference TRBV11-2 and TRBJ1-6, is EAGVAQSPRYKIIEKRQSVAFWCNPISGHATLYWYQQILGQGPKLLIQFQNNGVVDDSQLPKDRFSAERLKGVDSTLKIQPAKLEDSAVYLCASSFSGDNSPLHFGNGTRLTVT.